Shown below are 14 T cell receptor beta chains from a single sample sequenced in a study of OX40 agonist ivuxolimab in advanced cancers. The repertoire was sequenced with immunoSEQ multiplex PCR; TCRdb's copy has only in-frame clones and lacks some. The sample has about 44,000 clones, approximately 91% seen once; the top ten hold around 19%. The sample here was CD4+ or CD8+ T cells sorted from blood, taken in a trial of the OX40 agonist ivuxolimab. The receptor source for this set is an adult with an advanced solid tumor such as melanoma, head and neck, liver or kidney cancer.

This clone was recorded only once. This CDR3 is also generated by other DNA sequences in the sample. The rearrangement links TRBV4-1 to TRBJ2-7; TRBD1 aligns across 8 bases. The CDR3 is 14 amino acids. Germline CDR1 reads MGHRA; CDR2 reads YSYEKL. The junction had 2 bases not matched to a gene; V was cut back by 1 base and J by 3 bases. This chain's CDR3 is CASSQGTGLYEQYF. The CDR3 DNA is TGCGCCAGCAGCCAAGGGACAGGGCTCTACGAGCAGTACTTC.

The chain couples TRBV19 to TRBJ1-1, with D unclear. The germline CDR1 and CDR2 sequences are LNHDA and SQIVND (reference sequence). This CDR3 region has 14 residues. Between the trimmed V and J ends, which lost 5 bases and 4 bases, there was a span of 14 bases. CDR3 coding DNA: TGTGCCAGTAGTTACCTCTCCAGTAGCACTGAAGCTTTCTTT. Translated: CASSYLSSSTEAFF.

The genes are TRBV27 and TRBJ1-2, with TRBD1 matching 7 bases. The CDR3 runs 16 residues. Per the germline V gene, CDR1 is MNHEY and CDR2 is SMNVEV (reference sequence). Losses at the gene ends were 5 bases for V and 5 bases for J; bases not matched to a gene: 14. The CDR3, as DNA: TGTGCCAGCAGTCCCAGGGCACAGGGGTTAGGGTATGGCTACACCTTC. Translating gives CASSPRAQGLGYGYTF.

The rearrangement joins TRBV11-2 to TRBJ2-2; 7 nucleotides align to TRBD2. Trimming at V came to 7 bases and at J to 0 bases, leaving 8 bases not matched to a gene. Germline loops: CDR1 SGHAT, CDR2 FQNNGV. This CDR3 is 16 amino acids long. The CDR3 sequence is CASTNLGGTNTGELFF. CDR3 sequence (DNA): TGTGCCAGCACCAACCTGGGGGGGACGAACACCGGGGAGCTGTTTTTT.

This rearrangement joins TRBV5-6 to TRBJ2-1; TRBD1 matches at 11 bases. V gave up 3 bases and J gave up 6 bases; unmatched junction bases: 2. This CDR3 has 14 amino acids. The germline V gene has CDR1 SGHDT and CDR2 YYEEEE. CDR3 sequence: CASSWGTGGNEQFF. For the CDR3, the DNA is TGTGCCAGCAGCTGGGGGACAGGGGGCAATGAGCAGTTCTTC.

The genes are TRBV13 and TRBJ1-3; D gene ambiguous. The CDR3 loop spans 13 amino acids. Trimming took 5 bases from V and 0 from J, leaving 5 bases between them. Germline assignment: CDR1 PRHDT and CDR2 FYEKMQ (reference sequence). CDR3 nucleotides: TGTGCCAGCAGCCCTCACTCTGGAAACACCATATATTTT. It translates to CASSPHSGNTIYF.

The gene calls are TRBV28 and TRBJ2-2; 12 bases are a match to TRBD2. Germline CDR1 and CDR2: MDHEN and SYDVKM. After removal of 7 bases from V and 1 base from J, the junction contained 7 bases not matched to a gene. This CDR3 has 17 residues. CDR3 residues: CASTKTSGGMNTGELFF. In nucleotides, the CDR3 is TGTGCCAGCACCAAGACTAGCGGGGGCATGAACACCGGGGAGCTGTTTTTT.

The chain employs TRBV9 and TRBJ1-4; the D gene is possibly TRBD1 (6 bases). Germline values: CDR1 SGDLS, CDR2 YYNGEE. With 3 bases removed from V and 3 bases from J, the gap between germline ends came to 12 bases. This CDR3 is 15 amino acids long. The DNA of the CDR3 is TGTGCCAGCAGCGCCTCCGGGACACCTAATGAAAAACTGTTTTTT. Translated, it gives CASSASGTPNEKLFF.

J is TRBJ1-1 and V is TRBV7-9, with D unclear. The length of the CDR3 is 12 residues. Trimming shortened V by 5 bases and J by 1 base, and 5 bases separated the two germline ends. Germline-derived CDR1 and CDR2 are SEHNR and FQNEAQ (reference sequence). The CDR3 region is CASSRGNTEAFF. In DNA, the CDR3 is TGTGCCAGCAGCCGAGGGAACACTGAAGCTTTCTTT.

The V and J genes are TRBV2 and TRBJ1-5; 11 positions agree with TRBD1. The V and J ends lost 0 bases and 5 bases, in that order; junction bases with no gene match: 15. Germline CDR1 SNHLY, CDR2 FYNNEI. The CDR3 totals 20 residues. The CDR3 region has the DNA TGTGCCAGCAGTGAAGCATTTGGACAGGGGGCATTGATGTTGGATCAGCCCCAGCATTTT. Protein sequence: CASSEAFGQGALMLDQPQHF.

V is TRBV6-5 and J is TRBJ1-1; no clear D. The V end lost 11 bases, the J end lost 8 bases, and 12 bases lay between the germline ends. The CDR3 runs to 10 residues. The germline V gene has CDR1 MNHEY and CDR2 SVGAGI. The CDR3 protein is CAAGWAEAFF. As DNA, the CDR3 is TGTGCCGCCGGTTGGGCCGAAGCTTTCTTT.

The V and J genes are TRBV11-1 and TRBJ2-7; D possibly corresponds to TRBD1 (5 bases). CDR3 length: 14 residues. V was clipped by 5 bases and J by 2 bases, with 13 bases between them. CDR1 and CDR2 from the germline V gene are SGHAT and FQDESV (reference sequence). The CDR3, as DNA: TGTGCCAGCAGCCAAGAAAGGGGCGCCTACGAGCAGTACTTC. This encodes CASSQERGAYEQYF.

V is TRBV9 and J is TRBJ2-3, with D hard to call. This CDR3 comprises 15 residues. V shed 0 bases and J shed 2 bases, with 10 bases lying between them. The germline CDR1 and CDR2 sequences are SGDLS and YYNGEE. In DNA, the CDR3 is TGTGCCAGCAGCGTAGTGAGTGGGGTCACAGATACGCAGTATTTT. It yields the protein CASSVVSGVTDTQYF.

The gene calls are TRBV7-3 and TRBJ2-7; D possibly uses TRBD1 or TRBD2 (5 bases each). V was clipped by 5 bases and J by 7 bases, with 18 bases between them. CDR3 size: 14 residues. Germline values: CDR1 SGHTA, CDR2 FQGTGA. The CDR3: CASSPEGPPGEQYV. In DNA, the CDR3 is TGTGCCAGCAGCCCCGAGGGACCACCCGGGGAGCAGTACGTC.